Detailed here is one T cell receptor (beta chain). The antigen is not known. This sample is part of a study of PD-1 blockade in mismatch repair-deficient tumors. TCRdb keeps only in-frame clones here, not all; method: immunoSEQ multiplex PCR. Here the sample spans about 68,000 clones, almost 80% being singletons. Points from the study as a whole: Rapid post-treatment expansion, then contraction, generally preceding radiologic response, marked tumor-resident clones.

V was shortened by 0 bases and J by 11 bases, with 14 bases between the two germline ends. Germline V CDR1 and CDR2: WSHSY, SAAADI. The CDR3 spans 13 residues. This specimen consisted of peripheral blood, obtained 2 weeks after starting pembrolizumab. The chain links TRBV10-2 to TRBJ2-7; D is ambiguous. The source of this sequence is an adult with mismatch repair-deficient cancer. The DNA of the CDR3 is TGCGCCAGCAGTGAGTCCCAGGTGGGGAAGGAGTACTTC. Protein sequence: CASSESQVGKEYF.